This T cell receptor beta chain stems from a study of blood T cells in healthy people across ages. Findings of the study overall: The study found TCR beta diversity correlated strongly with naive T cell percentage.

Primed by a sample-barcoded 5' primer and a J-beta primer mix, a second PCR proceeded for about 7 to 11 cycles. CDR3-containing paired-end reads numbered at least 2.5 million in each sample. TCRdb independently ran MiXCR on the 5' RACE reads; one entry per CDR3 protein. The sample holds around 500,000 distinct CDR3 sequences, around half seen once. As regards this clonotype: Its antigen is currently unknown.

Germline V gene sequence: CDR1 SGDLS, CDR2 YYNGEE. The junction had 9 bases not matched to a gene; V was cut back by 3 bases and J by 0 bases. There are 17 residues in the CDR3. The chain links TRBV9 to TRBJ1-5, with 7 nucleotides matching TRBD1. The sequenced sample consisted of blood. The sequence derives from a man aged 80 or over in good health. The CDR3 coding sequence is TGTGCCAGCAGCGAGGGGGCCCTGCCCCCTAGCAATCAGCCCCAGCATTTT. Translating it yields CASSEGALPPSNQPQHF.